These 8 T cell receptor beta chains share one sample of origin, sequenced in a study of T cell repertoires in cytomegalovirus infection. TCRdb recomputed calls from the reads with MiXCR, one row per CDR3 protein. The sample lists fewer than 250,000 distinct CDR3 sequences; 12% were seen once. Sequencing was done on a sample of PBMCs. These TCRs come from a human donor in good health (CMV status not recorded). Some clones in this sample may be carry-over from other donors' samples.

The V and J genes are TRBV12-3 or TRBV12-4 and TRBJ2-5, with TRBD2 identical over 9 bases. V shed 6 bases, J shed 2 bases, and the junction held 7 bases outside the gene matches. The CDR3 sequence is 15 residues long. DNA of the CDR3: TGTGCCAGCAGCCTAGCGGGGCTTCGACAAGAGACCCAGTACTTC. This encodes CASSLAGLRQETQYF.

This clonotype appeared many times. This rearrangement joins TRBV4-2 to TRBJ2-1; D possibly corresponds to TRBD2 (5 bases). There are 12 residues in the CDR3. V lost 0 bases and J 10 bases, leaving 7 bases between the germline ends. Germline V lookup: CDR1 LGHNA, CDR2 YNFKEQ. The CDR3 loop reads CASSQDRGEQFF. In DNA form, the CDR3 reads TGTGCCAGCAGCCAAGATCGAGGGGAGCAGTTCTTC.

A single count supports this clonotype. The chain is built from TRBV20-1 and TRBJ2-7, with TRBD1 matching 9 bases. Germline trimming cut 2 bases from V and 3 bases from J; bases unmatched to any gene: 5. The CDR3 sequence is 14 residues long. CDR1 and CDR2 (germline): DFQATT, SNEGSKA (reference sequence). The CDR3 nucleotides are TGCAGTGCTAGATCTGACAGGGGGGACTACGAGCAGTACTTC. The encoded protein is CSARSDRGDYEQYF.

This clonotype was observed many times. The chain links TRBV6-2 or TRBV6-3 to TRBJ2-1; TRBD1 or TRBD2 may be the D gene (7 bases each). This CDR3 contains 16 residues. The germline gives CDR1 MNHEY, CDR2 SVGEGT. The ends were cut back, 8 bases at V and 0 bases at J, with 17 bases in the middle. The CDR3 coding sequence is TGTGCCAGCCGACGACAGGGAGGGGGCTCCTACAATGAGCAGTTCTTC. It encodes CASRRQGGGSYNEQFF.

This clonotype was recorded at least ten times. The chain links TRBV7-2 to TRBJ1-2, with no clear D. This CDR3 region has 14 residues. Trimming left V 1 base short and J 1 base short, with 7 bases between. The germline V gene has CDR1 SGHTA and CDR2 FQGNSA. CDR3 loop: CASSLGSNNYGYTF. Here the CDR3 DNA reads TGTGCCAGCAGCTTAGGGTCGAATAACTATGGCTACACCTTC.

The rearrangement uses TRBV6-5 and TRBJ2-7; D is perhaps TRBD1 (6 bases). With 6 bases removed from V and 9 bases from J, the gap between germline ends came to 24 bases. The CDR3 runs to 15 residues. Germline V gene lookup returns CDR1 MNHEY and CDR2 SVGAGI. The CDR3 coding sequence is TGTGCCAGCAGCTTAATAGCAGGGGCCCCCATTGGGCAGTACTTC. Its translation: CASSLIAGAPIGQYF.

The table lists this clonotype with many counts. The chain uses TRBV7-2 and TRBJ2-3; TRBD2 agrees at 10 bases. The CDR3 has 15 residues. CDR1 SGHTA and CDR2 FQGNSA come from the germline V gene. V trimming: 7 bases; J trimming: 8 bases; junction bases outside the gene matches: 12. The CDR3 region is CASTLAGAGTGTQYF. CDR3 sequence (DNA): TGTGCCAGCACCCTAGCGGGAGCGGGAACGGGTACGCAGTATTTT.

This clonotype was observed many times. The V gene is TRBV7-2, the J gene TRBJ2-7, with TRBD1 identical over 8 bases. After removal of 5 bases from V and 1 base from J, the junction contained 10 bases not matched to a gene. This CDR3 contains 16 residues. Germline V lookup: CDR1 SGHTA, CDR2 FQGNSA. The DNA for the CDR3 is TGTGCCAGCAGCCCAAGTCCGGGACAGGCTTCCTACGAGCAGTACTTC. This gives the protein CASSPSPGQASYEQYF.